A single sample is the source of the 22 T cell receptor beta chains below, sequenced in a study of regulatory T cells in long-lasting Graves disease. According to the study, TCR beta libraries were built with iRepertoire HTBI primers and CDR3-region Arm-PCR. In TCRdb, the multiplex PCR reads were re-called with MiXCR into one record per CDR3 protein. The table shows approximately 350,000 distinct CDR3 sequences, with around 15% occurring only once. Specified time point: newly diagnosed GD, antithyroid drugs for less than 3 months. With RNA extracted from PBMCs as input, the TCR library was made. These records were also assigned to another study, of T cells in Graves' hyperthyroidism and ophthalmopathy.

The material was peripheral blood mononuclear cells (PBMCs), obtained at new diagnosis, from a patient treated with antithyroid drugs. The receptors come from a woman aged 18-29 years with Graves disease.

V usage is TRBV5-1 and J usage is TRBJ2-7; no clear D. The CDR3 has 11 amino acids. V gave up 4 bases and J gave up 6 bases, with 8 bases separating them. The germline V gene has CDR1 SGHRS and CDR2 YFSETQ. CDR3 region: CASSLYSEQYF. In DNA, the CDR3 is TGCGCCAGCAGCCTCTATTCCGAGCAGTACTTC. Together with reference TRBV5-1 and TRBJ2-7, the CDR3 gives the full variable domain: KAGVTQTPRYLIKTRGQQVTLSCSPISGHRSVSWYQQTPGQGLQFLFEYFSETQRNKGNFPGRFSGRQFSNSRSEMNVSTLELGDSALYLCASSLYSEQYFGPGTRLTVT.

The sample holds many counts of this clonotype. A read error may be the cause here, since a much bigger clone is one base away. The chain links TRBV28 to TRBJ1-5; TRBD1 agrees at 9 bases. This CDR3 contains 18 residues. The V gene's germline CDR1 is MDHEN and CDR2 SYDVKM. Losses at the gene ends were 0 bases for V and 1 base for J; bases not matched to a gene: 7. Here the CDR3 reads CASSLWGWDRASNQPQHF. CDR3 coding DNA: TGTGCCAGCAGTTTATGGGGGTGGGACAGGGCGAGCAATCAGCCCCAGCATTTT.

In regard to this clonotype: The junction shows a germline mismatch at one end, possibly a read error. CDR3 sequence: CTSSQESADTQYF. The CDR3 bases are TGTACCAGCAGCCAAGAGTCCGCAGATACGCAGTATTTT. The genes are TRBV14 and TRBJ2-3; D uncertain. Germline assignment: CDR1 SGHDN and CDR2 FVKESK. The CDR3 is 13 amino acids.

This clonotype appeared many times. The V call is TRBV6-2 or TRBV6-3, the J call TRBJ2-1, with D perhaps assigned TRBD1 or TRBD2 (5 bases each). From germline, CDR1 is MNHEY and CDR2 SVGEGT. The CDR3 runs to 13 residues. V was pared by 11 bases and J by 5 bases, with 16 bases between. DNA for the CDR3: TGTGCCGTCCGGGGCATAATGGACAATGAGCAGTTCTTC. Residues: CAVRGIMDNEQFF.

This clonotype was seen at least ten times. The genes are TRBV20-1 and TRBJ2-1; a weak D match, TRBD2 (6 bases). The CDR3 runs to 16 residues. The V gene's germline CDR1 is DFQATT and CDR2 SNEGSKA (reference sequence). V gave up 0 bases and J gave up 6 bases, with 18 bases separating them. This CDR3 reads CSARDLGGVGFNEQFF. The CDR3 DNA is TGCAGTGCTAGAGATTTAGGAGGGGTAGGATTCAATGAGCAGTTCTTC.

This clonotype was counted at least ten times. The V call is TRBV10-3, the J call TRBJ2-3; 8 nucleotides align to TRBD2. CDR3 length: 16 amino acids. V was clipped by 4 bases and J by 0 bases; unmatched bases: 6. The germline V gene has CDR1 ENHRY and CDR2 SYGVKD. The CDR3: CAISGSSSGSTDTQYF. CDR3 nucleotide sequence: TGTGCCATCAGTGGAAGCTCTAGCGGGAGCACAGATACGCAGTATTTT.

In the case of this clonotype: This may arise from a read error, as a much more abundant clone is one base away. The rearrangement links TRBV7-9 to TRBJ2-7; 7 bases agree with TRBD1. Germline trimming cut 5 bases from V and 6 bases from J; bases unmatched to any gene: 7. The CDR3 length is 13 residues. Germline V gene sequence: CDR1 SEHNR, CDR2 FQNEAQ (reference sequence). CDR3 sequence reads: CASSDKTGAEQYF. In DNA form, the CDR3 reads TGTGCCAGCAGCGACAAAACAGGGGCCGAGCAGTACTTC.

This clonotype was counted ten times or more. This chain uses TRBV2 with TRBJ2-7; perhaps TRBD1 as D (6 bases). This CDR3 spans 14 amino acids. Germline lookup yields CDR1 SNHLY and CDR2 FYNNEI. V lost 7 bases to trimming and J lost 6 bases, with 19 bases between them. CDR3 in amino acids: CASKRRQGRAEQYF. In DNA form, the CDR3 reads TGTGCCAGCAAACGGAGGCAGGGGCGGGCCGAGCAGTACTTC.

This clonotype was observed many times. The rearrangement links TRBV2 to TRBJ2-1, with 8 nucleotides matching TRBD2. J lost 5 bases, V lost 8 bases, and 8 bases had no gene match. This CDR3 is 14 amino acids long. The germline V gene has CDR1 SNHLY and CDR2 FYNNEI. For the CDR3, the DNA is TGTGCCAGCGGATCTAGCGGGCGTAACAATGAGCAGTTCTTC. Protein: CASGSSGRNNEQFF.

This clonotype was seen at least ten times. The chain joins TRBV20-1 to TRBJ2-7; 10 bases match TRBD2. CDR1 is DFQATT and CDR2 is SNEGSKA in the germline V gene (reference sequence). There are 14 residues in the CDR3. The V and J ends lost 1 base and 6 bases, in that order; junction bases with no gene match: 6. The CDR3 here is CSARGWLAGAEQYF. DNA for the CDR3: TGCAGTGCTAGAGGTTGGCTAGCGGGAGCCGAGCAGTACTTC.

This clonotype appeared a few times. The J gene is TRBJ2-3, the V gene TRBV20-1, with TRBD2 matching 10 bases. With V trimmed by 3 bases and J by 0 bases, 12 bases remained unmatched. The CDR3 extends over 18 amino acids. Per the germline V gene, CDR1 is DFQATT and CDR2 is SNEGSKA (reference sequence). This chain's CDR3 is CSARGNGLAASSTDTQYF. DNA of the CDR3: TGCAGTGCTAGGGGGAACGGACTAGCGGCTTCTAGCACAGATACGCAGTATTTT.

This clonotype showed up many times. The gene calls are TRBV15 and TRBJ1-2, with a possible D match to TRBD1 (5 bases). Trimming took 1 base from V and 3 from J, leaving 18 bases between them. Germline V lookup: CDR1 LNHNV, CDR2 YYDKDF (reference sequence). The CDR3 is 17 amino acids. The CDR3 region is CATSRGWGMLGDYGYTF. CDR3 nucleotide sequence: TGTGCCACCAGCAGAGGATGGGGGATGCTGGGAGACTATGGCTACACCTTC.

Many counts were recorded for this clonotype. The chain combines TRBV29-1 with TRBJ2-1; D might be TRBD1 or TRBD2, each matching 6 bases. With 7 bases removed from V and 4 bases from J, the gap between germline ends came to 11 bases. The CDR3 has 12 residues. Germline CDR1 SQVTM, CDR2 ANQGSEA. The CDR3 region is CSGGALYNEQFF. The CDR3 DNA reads TGCAGCGGGGGGGCACTATACAATGAGCAGTTCTTC.

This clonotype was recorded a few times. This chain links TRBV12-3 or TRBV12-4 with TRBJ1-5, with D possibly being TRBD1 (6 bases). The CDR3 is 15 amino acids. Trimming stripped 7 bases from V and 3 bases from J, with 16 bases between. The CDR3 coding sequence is TGTGCCAGCAATACCGGACAGCGTGACAATCAGCCCCAGCATTTT. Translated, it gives CASNTGQRDNQPQHF.

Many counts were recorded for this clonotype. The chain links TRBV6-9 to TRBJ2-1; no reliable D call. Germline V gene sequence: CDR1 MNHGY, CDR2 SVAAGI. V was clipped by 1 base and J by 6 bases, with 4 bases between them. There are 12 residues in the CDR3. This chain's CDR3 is CASSYWGNEQFF. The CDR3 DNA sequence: TGTGCCAGCAGTTATTGGGGCAATGAGCAGTTCTTC.

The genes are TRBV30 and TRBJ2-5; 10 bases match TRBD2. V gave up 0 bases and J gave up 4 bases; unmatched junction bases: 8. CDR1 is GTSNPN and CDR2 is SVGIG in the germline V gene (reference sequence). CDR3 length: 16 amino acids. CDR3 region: CAWSVGTSASPETQYF. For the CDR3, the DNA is TGTGCCTGGAGTGTGGGGACTAGCGCAAGCCCAGAGACCCAGTACTTC.

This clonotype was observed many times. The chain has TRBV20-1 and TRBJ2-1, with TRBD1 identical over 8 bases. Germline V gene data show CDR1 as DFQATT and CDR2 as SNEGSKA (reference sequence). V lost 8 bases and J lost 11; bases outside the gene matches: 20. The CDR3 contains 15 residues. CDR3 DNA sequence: TGCAGTACACAGATACTACTAGGACAGGGCACTCAGCAGTTCTTC. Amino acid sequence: CSTQILLGQGTQQFF.

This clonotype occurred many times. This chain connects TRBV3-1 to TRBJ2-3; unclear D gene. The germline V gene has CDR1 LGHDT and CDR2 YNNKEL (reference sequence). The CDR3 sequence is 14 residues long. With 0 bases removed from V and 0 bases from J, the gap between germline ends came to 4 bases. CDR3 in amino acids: CASSQEDSTDTQYF. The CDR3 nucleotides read TGTGCCAGCAGCCAAGAGGACAGCACAGATACGCAGTATTTT.

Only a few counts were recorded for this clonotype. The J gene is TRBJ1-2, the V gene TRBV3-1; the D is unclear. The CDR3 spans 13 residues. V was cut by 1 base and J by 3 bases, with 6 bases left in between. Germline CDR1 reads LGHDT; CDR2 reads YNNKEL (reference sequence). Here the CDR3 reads CASSQGRYYGYTF. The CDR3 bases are TGTGCCAGCAGCCAAGGCAGATACTATGGCTACACCTTC.

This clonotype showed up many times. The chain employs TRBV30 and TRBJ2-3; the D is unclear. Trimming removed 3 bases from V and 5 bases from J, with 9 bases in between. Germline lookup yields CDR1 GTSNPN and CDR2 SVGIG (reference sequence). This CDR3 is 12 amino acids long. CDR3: CAWSQTGDTQYF. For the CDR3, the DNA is TGTGCCTGGAGCCAGACTGGAGATACGCAGTATTTT.

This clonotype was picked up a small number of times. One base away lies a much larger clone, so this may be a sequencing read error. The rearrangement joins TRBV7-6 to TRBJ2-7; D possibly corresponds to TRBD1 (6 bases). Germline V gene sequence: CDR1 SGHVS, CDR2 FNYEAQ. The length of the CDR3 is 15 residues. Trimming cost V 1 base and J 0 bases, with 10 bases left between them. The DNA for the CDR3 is TGTGCCAGCAGCTTAGAGCAGGGGATCTCCTACGAGCAGTACTTC. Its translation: CASSLEQGISYEQYF.

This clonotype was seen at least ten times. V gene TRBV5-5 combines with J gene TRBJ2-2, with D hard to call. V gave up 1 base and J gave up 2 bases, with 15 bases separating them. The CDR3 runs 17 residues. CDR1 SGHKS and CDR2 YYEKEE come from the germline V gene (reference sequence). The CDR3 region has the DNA TGTGCCAGCAGCTTGAGGAAGACTCACCCCAACACCGGGGAGCTGTTTTTT. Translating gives CASSLRKTHPNTGELFF.